This T cell receptor beta chain is from a study of shared clonotypes between healthy human individuals (dated by TCRdb to the early 2020s). With respect to the entire study: The cohort included three men and a couple of women between 18 and 49 years of age. For each donor, CD4 naive and CD4 memory were each run on three plates, CD8 naive on two plates, and CD8 memory on one plate. Blood TCR repertoires of about five healthy adults were deeply sequenced to estimate repertoire size and the extent of clonotype sharing between individuals. Different laboratories and diverse techniques were used to prepare libraries and sequence TCR repertoires, to increase sequencing depth and limit assay-specific biases. Each donor's leukapheresis produced roughly between about 0.8 and 10 billion PBMCs.

TCR CDR3 regions were amplified from genomic DNA by multiplex PCR using the deep immunoSEQ assay. Genomic DNA extracted from each cell subset was distributed evenly over all wells of several immunoSEQ 96-well plates, and each plate served as one replicate. For sorted subsets, about 200 ng genomic DNA, equal to about 30,000 T cell genomes, was loaded into each replicate PCR. The purified libraries were quantified using a Qubit 3.0 fluorometer, sized with a Bioanalyzer 2100, and then quantified again using the KAPA Library Quantification kit. A separate single-read 150-cycle Illumina NextSeq 550 flow cell was used to sequence each immunoSEQ 96-well plate. In the original analysis: Because only junctional sequences without quality scores were contained in the immunoSEQ output, filtering matching that applied to full-length reads could not be performed. Sequences were annotated with PyIR, a Python wrapper for IgBLAST v1.9, and V/J genes and CDR3 were assigned using IMGT germline references. Reads were filtered out if the reads had weak V/J assignments (E-value above 1e-6), no CDR3, stop codons, out-of-frame junctions, or ambiguous translated residues. V3J clonotypes were defined as sequences sharing the same inferred V gene, J gene, and CDR3 amino acid sequence. Percentage overlap between repertoires was computed as shared unique clonotypes divided by the size of the smaller repertoire. Richness of each repertoire was evaluated using RTK rarefaction, the Chao1 estimator, and Recon v2.1 estimates of unobserved clonotypes. Generation probabilities were computed with OLGA for all TCRbeta clonotypes obtained by the gDNA method from several donors. What TCRdb holds here is the immuneACCESS table cut down to in-frame rearrangements. Part of the clones is not present; checked against another copy, under half of the missing clones reflect an unresolved V gene, and the others are unexplained. Clonal size and the V and J genes are those of that table, whereas D and trimming came from the DNA. The sample data list about 610,000 clones, and approximately 97% of these were observed just once. Less than 0.065% of the sample rests with the top ten.

The donors were healthy, HIV-negative adults with no recently reported acute infections or vaccinations. Every donor was a Caucasian adult living in Nashville, Tennessee, USA. CD4+ T cells were enriched by magnetic negative selection, after which naive cells were positively selected on CD45RA and the negative fraction was taken as the memory subset. Blood was collected by leukapheresis, and PBMCs were isolated by Ficoll-Histopaque density gradient centrifugation and then cryopreserved in liquid nitrogen vapor phase. Analytical flow cytometry was used to check the purity and quantity of every magnetically sorted T cell population. Genomic DNA was isolated from each sorted fraction and quantified by UV absorbance on a Nanodrop 2000c. Overall results and qualifications from the work: Compared with non-shared clonotypes, the clonotypes found in all four sorted-subset donors had higher generation probabilities. Pairwise subsampling indicated that sequencing depth was expected to affect the degree of clonotype sharing among donors. Only blood was sampled, and tissue TCR repertoires likely differ from those in blood. Sharing across a few donors was observed for around 4.8% of naive CD4, about 3.2% of naive CD8, over 2% of memory CD4, and roughly 0.4% of memory CD8 clonotypes. Larger estimated clonotype richness was generally found for naive subsets than for memory subsets. Incomplete sequencing was indicated by rarefaction of sorted-subset datasets, despite the large sequencing depth. Because the study included a small number of donors, the genetic and exposure-history diversity represented was limited.

Concerning this clone: Its antigen remains undetermined. Per-nucleotide qualities are absent, and no much larger clonotype sits a single base away.

The sequence came from a woman aged 25 to 39 in good health. Specimen: naive CD4+ T cells sorted from blood. The cell subset or site label for this specimen denotes: CD45RA+ positively selected.

The CDR3 in this case is CASDRVSNQPQHF. In nucleotides, the sequence is TGTGCCAGTGACAGGGTGAGCAATCAGCCCCAGCATTTT. Recombination linked TRBV6-1 to TRBJ1-5; TRBD1 aligns with 7 central bases. Reading the germline V gene gives CDR1 MNHNS and CDR2 SASEGT. The CDR3 covers 13 residues, taking in both the cysteine and the phenylalanine. Only the CDR3 DNA is retained, 39 bases long and in frame from the first base. V is pruned by 9 bases and J by 1 base, leaving 3 bases of the junction without a gene match.